A single sample gave rise to the 11 T cell receptor beta chains below, sequenced in a study of T cell responses to AZD1222 COVID-19 vaccine. Sequenced by immunoSEQ multiplex PCR; TCRdb stores in-frame clones only, minus some. The sample has over 130,000 clones, about 88% seen once; the top ten hold around 5%. The sequencing here drew on peripheral blood, taken on day 0 of AZD1222 vaccination. The receptors here all came from an adult in good health.

The chain links TRBV2 to TRBJ1-6; D is undetermined. Per the germline V gene, CDR1 is SNHLY and CDR2 is FYNNEI. The CDR3 has 16 residues. Trimming cost V 6 bases and J 8 bases, with 20 bases left between them. The DNA for the CDR3 is TGTGCCAGCAGGCCCCCCCCAGCTCGCGGAGATTCACCCCTCCACTTT. Residues: CASRPPPARGDSPLHF.

The chain carries TRBV6-1 and TRBJ1-6; D unresolved. The CDR3 consists of 15 residues. V was shortened by 2 bases and J by 7 bases, with 12 bases between the two germline ends. Germline loops: CDR1 MNHNS, CDR2 SASEGT. CDR3 loop: CASSELGRLNSPLHF. CDR3 sequence (DNA): TGTGCCAGCAGTGAACTAGGACGTTTAAATTCACCCCTCCACTTT.

The gene calls are TRBV4-1 and TRBJ1-2, with D possibly TRBD1 on 5 matching bases. Trimming took off 4 bases at V and 1 base at J, with 16 bases between the two ends. Germline assignment: CDR1 MGHRA and CDR2 YSYEKL. The CDR3 has 16 amino acids. CDR3 nucleotides: TGCGCCAGCAGCCCTCCCGGACAAGTTTATAACTATGGCTACACCTTC. This codes for CASSPPGQVYNYGYTF.

This clone appeared many times. V is TRBV5-1 and J is TRBJ1-1; the D gene is possibly TRBD1 (6 bases). The V end was cut by 2 bases, the J end by 4 bases, with 15 bases between. Germline CDR1 and CDR2: SGHRS and YFSETQ. This CDR3 spans 15 amino acids. In DNA form, the CDR3 reads TGCGCCAGCAGCTTAGGACACAGGGATCCCACTGAAGCTTTCTTT. It encodes CASSLGHRDPTEAFF.

The chain uses TRBV5-1 and TRBJ2-4, with D unresolved. Germline V gene sequence: CDR1 SGHRS, CDR2 YFSETQ. CDR3 length: 14 amino acids. V was pared by 5 bases and J by 6 bases, with 15 bases between. CDR3 protein: CASRETPGGNIQYF. The CDR3 nucleotides are TGCGCCAGCAGGGAGACCCCGGGTGGAAACATTCAGTACTTC.

This clone has just one count. The chain has TRBV14 and TRBJ1-1; 9 bases are shared with TRBD1. Germline CDR1 reads SGHDN; CDR2 reads FVKESK. This CDR3 comprises 18 residues. V shed 1 base and J 4 bases; nucleotides not matched to a gene: 13. The CDR3, as DNA: TGTGCCAGCAGCCAAGGATTGGGACAGGGAAGTAGGGGCACTGAAGCTTTCTTT. As protein: CASSQGLGQGSRGTEAFF.

This clone was recorded only once. The chain employs TRBV5-4 and TRBJ1-4; 7 nucleotides align to TRBD1. This CDR3 comprises 17 residues. With 1 base clipped from V and 7 bases from J, the junction kept 13 bases outside the gene matches. The germline V gene encodes CDR1 SGHNT and CDR2 YYREEE (reference sequence). In DNA form, the CDR3 reads TGTGCCAGCAGCTTGACTGCGGCAGGGGGTCTTCTTGAAAAACTGTTTTTT. Translating gives CASSLTAAGGLLEKLFF.

The gene calls are TRBV5-1 and TRBJ2-2, with D possibly TRBD1 on 5 matching bases. Germline assignment: CDR1 SGHRS and CDR2 YFSETQ. The V end was cut by 5 bases, the J end by 2 bases, with 16 bases between. This CDR3 region has 16 residues. CDR3 nucleotides: TGCGCCAGCAGTTTAAGGTGGACACGCAACACCGGGGAGCTGTTTTTT. Its protein product is CASSLRWTRNTGELFF.

The V call is TRBV25-1, the J call TRBJ1-2; perhaps TRBD1 as D (6 bases). V was shortened by 8 bases and J by 7 bases, with 17 bases between the two germline ends. The germline gives CDR1 MGHDK, CDR2 SYGVNS. This CDR3 region has 13 residues. The CDR3 region is CASGGAGILGYTF. In DNA, the CDR3 is TGTGCCAGCGGGGGGGCGGGAATACTTGGCTACACCTTC.

The chain couples TRBV27 to TRBJ2-3; D remains ambiguous. Per germline, CDR1 MNHEY and CDR2 SMNVEV (reference sequence). The CDR3 extends over 14 amino acids. The ends were cut back, 0 bases at V and 3 bases at J, with 7 bases in the middle. CDR3 coding DNA: TGTGCCAGCAGTTTATCGCAAGTTACAGATACGCAGTATTTT. Its translation is CASSLSQVTDTQYF.

This clone was observed a few times. This chain uses TRBV30 with TRBJ1-5; 10 nucleotides line up with TRBD1. The V gene's germline CDR1 is GTSNPN and CDR2 SVGIG (reference sequence). This CDR3 comprises 13 residues. Germline trimming cut 5 bases from V and 2 bases from J; bases unmatched to any gene: 0. This chain's CDR3 is CAWGTGGNQPQHF. The CDR3 DNA is TGTGCCTGGGGGACAGGGGGCAATCAGCCCCAGCATTTT.